The TCR beta chain described here comes from a study of T-cell reconstitution after alpha-beta-depleted transplantation in children. Study-wide points: Several hundred expanded graft clones reportedly were the source of alpha-beta T cells about two months after transplant.

Construction of the TCRbeta library involved unique molecular identifiers. MiXCR was run by TCRdb on the PCR reads, yielding one entry per CDR3 protein. The data contain about 4,700 distinct CDR3 sequences, approximately 7% of them singletons. This clonotype has ten or more counts. Its antigen is currently unknown. Trimming removed 2 bases at V and 3 bases at J, with 17 bases between. This CDR3 has 16 amino acids. Germline V gives CDR1 SEHNR, CDR2 FQNEAQ (reference sequence). This TCR was sampled from a boy in the first two years of life who had a stem cell transplant for SCID, so the T cells may come from the graft donor. The sample was PBMCs, mostly from graft donor cells, taken 60 days after TCRalphabeta/CD19-depleted stem cell transplant. This chain connects TRBV7-9 to TRBJ2-7; the D gene is possibly TRBD1 (5 bases). CDR3 coding DNA: TGTGCCAGCAGCTTAAGGGGATACGGCGCCAACTACGAGCAGTACTTC. It codes for CASSLRGYGANYEQYF. Combining the CDR3 with reference TRBV7-9 and TRBJ2-7 gives the whole variable domain DTGVSQNPRHKITKRGQNVTFRCDPISEHNRLYWYRQTLGQGPEFLTYFQNEAQLEKSRLLSDRFSAERPKGSFSTLEIQRTEQGDSAMYLCASSLRGYGANYEQYFGPGTRLTVT.